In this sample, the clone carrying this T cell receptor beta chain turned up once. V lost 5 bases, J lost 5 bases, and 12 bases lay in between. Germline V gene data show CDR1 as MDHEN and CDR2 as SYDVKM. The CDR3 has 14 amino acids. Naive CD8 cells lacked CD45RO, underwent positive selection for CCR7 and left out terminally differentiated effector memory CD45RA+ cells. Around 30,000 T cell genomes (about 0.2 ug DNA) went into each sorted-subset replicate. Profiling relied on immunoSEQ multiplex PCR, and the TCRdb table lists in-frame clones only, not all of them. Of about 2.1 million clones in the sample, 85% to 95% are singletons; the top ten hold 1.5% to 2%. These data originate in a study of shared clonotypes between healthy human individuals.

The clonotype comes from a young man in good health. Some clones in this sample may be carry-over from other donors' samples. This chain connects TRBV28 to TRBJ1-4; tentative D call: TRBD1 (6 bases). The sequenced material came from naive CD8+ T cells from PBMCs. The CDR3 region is CASSVGQKNEKLFF. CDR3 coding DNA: TGTGCCAGCAGTGTCGGACAGAAGAATGAAAAACTGTTTTTT.